Given below is one T cell receptor (beta chain) in context. Generated by immunoSEQ multiplex PCR, the TCRdb table keeps only in-frame clones and is missing some. The sample has 60,000 or so clones, over 75% seen once; the top ten hold about an eighth. This sample is drawn from a study of T cells in tumors after PD-1 blockade. In the study overall: Excluded were patients with checkpoint blockade, immunosuppressants, or radiotherapy or other anti-cancer therapy within 4 weeks. Peripheral blood samples averaged approximately 33,000 unique clonotypes and some 120,000 templates.

This TCR was sampled from a human donor with basal cell carcinoma. The sequences come from PBMCs, collected before anti-PD-1 treatment.

CDR3 protein: CASSLAGVGQETQYF. CDR3 coding DNA: TGTGCCAGCAGCTTGGCAGGGGTTGGCCAAGAGACCCAGTACTTC. This chain connects TRBV5-5 to TRBJ2-5; D is perhaps TRBD1 (6 bases). In germline, CDR1 is SGHKS, CDR2 YYEKEE (reference sequence). The germline V and J ends were trimmed by 0 bases and 1 base, with 10 bases remaining between them. This CDR3 has 15 residues.